Below are 32 T cell receptor beta chains sequenced from a single sample in a study of regulatory T cells in long-lasting Graves disease. Investigators prepared the TCR beta libraries by applying iRepertoire HTBI primers and Arm-PCR of CDR3 regions. Each CDR3 protein is one row after TCRdb ran MiXCR on the multiplex PCR reads. Counted here are 350,000 to 550,000 distinct CDR3 sequences, roughly 17% occurring once; the ten biggest clones make up about 23%. Time point here: newly diagnosed GD, antithyroid drugs for less than 3 months. The TCR library used RNA extracted from PBMCs. Another study also made use of these data, one on T cells in Graves' hyperthyroidism and ophthalmopathy.

Sequencing used peripheral blood mononuclear cells (PBMCs), obtained at new diagnosis, from a patient treated with antithyroid drugs. The receptors were gathered from a young woman with Graves disease.

This clonotype has more than one count but fewer than ten. The chain employs TRBV28 and TRBJ2-3, with 11 bases matching TRBD2. Germline-derived CDR1 and CDR2 are MDHEN and SYDVKM. This CDR3 is 16 amino acids long. After removal of 5 bases from V and 2 bases from J, the junction contained 6 bases not matched to a gene. For the CDR3, the DNA is TGTGCCAGCAGTCAGGGGACTAGCGGCTACACAGATACGCAGTATTTT. Translating gives CASSQGTSGYTDTQYF.

As concerns this clonotype: A clone one base away is much larger, so this may be a read error. This chain joins TRBV18 and TRBJ2-1, with TRBD1 identical over 11 bases. V trimming: 5 bases; J trimming: 10 bases; junction bases outside the gene matches: 4. The CDR3 spans 13 residues. CDR1 and CDR2 from the germline V gene are KGHSH and LQKENI. The CDR3 spells CASSGQGATEQFF. The CDR3 DNA sequence: TGTGCCAGCTCAGGACAGGGGGCCACCGAGCAGTTCTTC.

The table lists this clonotype with many counts. The V gene is TRBV7-2, the J gene TRBJ2-3; the D gene is possibly TRBD1 (6 bases). The CDR3 runs to 14 residues. Per the germline V gene, CDR1 is SGHTA and CDR2 is FQGNSA. V was pared by 6 bases and J by 1 base, with 11 bases between. The DNA of the CDR3 is TGTGCCAGCAGGAACAGGGACGGCACAGATACGCAGTATTTT. It specifies CASRNRDGTDTQYF.

This rearrangement joins TRBV20-1 to TRBJ1-2; no reliable D call. The germline gives CDR1 DFQATT, CDR2 SNEGSKA (reference sequence). V was clipped by 3 bases and J by 4 bases, with 12 bases between them. This CDR3 is built from 13 residues. The CDR3 loop is CSAREQSVYGYTF. DNA of the CDR3: TGCAGTGCTAGGGAGCAGTCGGTCTATGGCTACACCTTC.

The chain recombines TRBV11-2 with TRBJ2-7; D is ambiguous. In germline, CDR1 is SGHAT, CDR2 FQNNGV. The CDR3 consists of 15 residues. V was shortened by 3 bases and J by 3 bases, with 15 bases between the two germline ends. The CDR3 here is CASSFVRGSFYEQYF. In DNA form, the CDR3 reads TGTGCCAGCAGCTTTGTTCGCGGCAGTTTCTACGAGCAGTACTTC.

The genes are TRBV28 and TRBJ2-1; 8 bases agree with TRBD2. Trimming took 2 bases from V and 5 from J; bases not matched to a gene: 11. Germline CDR1 MDHEN, CDR2 SYDVKM. This CDR3 spans 17 amino acids. As DNA, the CDR3 is TGTGCCAGCAGTTTAGAATATATGACTAGCGAAGACAATGAGCAGTTCTTC. This translates into CASSLEYMTSEDNEQFF.

Notes on this clonotype: Because the CDR3 is missing its conserved closing phenylalanine or tryptophan, this is likely a read error. CDR3 protein: CASSLDRRTRGYEQYS. CDR3 nucleotides: TGTGCCAGCAGCTTAGATCGTAGGACTAGGGGCTACGAGCAGTACTCC. V usage is TRBV11-3 and J usage is TRBJ2-7, with TRBD2 matching 7 bases. Germline V CDR1 and CDR2: SGHNT, YENEEA. The length of the CDR3 is 16 residues. Losses at the gene ends were 0 bases for V and 3 bases for J; bases not matched to a gene: 8.

This chain uses TRBV10-3 with TRBJ2-2; D gene uncertain. The V gene lost 6 bases and the J gene lost 6 bases, with 5 bases spanning the gap. Germline V CDR1 and CDR2: ENHRY, SYGVKD. The CDR3 loop spans 11 amino acids. CDR3 DNA sequence: TGTGCCATCAGCGAATCCGGGGAGCTGTTTTTT. It is translated as CAISESGELFF.

The sample holds a few counts of this clonotype. The chain recombines TRBV9 with TRBJ2-1, with 14 bases identical to TRBD2. The CDR3 is 16 residues long. Germline-derived CDR1 and CDR2 are SGDLS and YYNGEE. V was pared by 3 bases and J by 2 bases, with 1 base of the junction left unmatched. The CDR3: CASSGLAGGPYNEQFF. Written as DNA, the CDR3 is TGTGCCAGCAGCGGACTAGCGGGAGGGCCCTACAATGAGCAGTTCTTC.

This clonotype was counted many times. The chain recombines TRBV20-1 with TRBJ2-7, with D tentatively TRBD2 (6 bases). There are 13 residues in the CDR3. Germline V gene data show CDR1 as DFQATT and CDR2 as SNEGSKA (reference sequence). The V end lost 7 bases, the J end lost 1 base, and 14 bases lay between the germline ends. DNA for the CDR3: TGCAGTGTTACATCCGGGAGTTCCTACGAGCAGTACTTC. It encodes CSVTSGSSYEQYF.

The chain joins TRBV19 to TRBJ2-3; D is unresolved. The CDR3 contains 14 residues. Germline-derived CDR1 and CDR2 are LNHDA and SQIVND (reference sequence). Trimming removed 0 bases at V and 0 bases at J, with 4 bases between. CDR3 nucleotide sequence: TGTGCCAGTAGTATAGAAGACAGCACAGATACGCAGTATTTT. This codes for CASSIEDSTDTQYF.

For the CDR3, the DNA is TGTGCCACCAGTGATTCAGGGCCCCCCTACGAGCAGTACTTC. Translated: CATSDSGPPYEQYF. The gene calls are TRBV24-1 and TRBJ2-7, with D possibly being TRBD1 (5 bases). Trimming cost V 2 bases and J 2 bases, with 9 bases left between them. The CDR3 extends over 14 amino acids. Germline values: CDR1 KGHDR, CDR2 SFDVKD.

V usage is TRBV9 and J usage is TRBJ2-6; a weak D match, TRBD2 (5 bases). Trimming removed 0 bases at V and 2 bases at J, with 6 bases between. The CDR3 length is 15 residues. Germline V gene lookup returns CDR1 SGDLS and CDR2 YYNGEE. The DNA for the CDR3 is TGTGCCAGCAGCGTAGGAGGGACTGGGGCCAACGTCCTGACTTTC. Translating it yields CASSVGGTGANVLTF.

This clonotype was found a few times. J is TRBJ2-6 and V is TRBV6-5, with 7 bases aligning to TRBD2. CDR1 is MNHEY and CDR2 is SVGAGI in the germline V gene. Trimming took 2 bases from V and 3 from J; bases not matched to a gene: 1. The CDR3 has 15 residues. The CDR3 nucleotides are TGTGCCAGCAGTTACGGGGAGGGTGGGGCCAACGTCCTGACTTTC. Translating it yields CASSYGEGGANVLTF.

The table lists this clonotype with many counts. CDR3 region: CASSSIGQGAEQYF. CDR3 DNA: TGTGCCAGCAGTTCAATAGGACAGGGGGCCGAGCAGTACTTC. V and J are TRBV27 and TRBJ2-7; 11 bases are shared with TRBD1. J was trimmed by 6 bases and V by 4 bases; bases with no gene match: 5. The CDR3 runs to 14 residues. Germline V gene lookup returns CDR1 MNHEY and CDR2 SMNVEV (reference sequence).

This clonotype occurred many times. The CDR3 region is CASSPGGTVNQPQHF. In DNA form, the CDR3 reads TGTGCCAGCAGTCCCGGCGGGACAGTCAATCAGCCCCAGCATTTT. V usage is TRBV12-3 or TRBV12-4 and J usage is TRBJ1-5; 7 bases agree with TRBD1. V lost 5 bases and J lost 3; bases outside the gene matches: 7. CDR3 size: 15 residues.

The V gene is TRBV7-3, the J gene TRBJ1-2; no firm D call. CDR3 size: 15 residues. Looked up from germline, CDR1 is SGHTA and CDR2 is FQGTGA. Trimming cost V 0 bases and J 0 bases, with 8 bases left between them. CDR3 nucleotides: TGTGCCAGCAGCTTAACTGGGAAGACTAACTATGGCTACACCTTC. Translating it yields CASSLTGKTNYGYTF.

This clonotype was recorded a few times. This rearrangement joins TRBV20-1 to TRBJ2-6; the D gene is possibly TRBD2 (5 bases). The CDR3 loop spans 13 amino acids. Trimming cost V 8 bases and J 4 bases, with 12 bases left between them. Germline CDR1 DFQATT, CDR2 SNEGSKA (reference sequence). The chain's CDR3 is CSSRASGANVLTF. In DNA, the CDR3 is TGCAGTTCGAGGGCGTCCGGGGCCAACGTCCTGACTTTC.

The chain uses TRBV27 and TRBJ2-1; D is unclear. The CDR3 extends over 17 amino acids. CDR1 is MNHEY, CDR2 SMNVEV, per germline (reference sequence). Trimming stripped 1 base from V and 3 bases from J, with 16 bases between. The CDR3 coding sequence is TGTGCCAGCAGTTTATTAGGTGGGATGAAGTACTACAATGAGCAGTTCTTC. Translation gives CASSLLGGMKYYNEQFF.

This clonotype was observed a handful of times. This chain connects TRBV10-3 to TRBJ2-1; 16 bases map to TRBD2. The length of the CDR3 is 18 residues. Germline V CDR1 and CDR2: ENHRY, SYGVKD. Unmatched junction bases numbered 16, after V lost 9 bases and J lost 8 bases. The CDR3 region has the DNA TGTGCCATATCTCCCGGGACTAGCGGGAGGGCCAGAAAAGATGAGCAGTTCTTC. This encodes CAISPGTSGRARKDEQFF.

This clonotype has ten or more counts. The chain links TRBV12-3 or TRBV12-4 to TRBJ2-7; D uncertain. Trimming removed 5 bases from V and 6 bases from J, with 17 bases in between. The CDR3 covers 14 residues. The CDR3 loop is CASSHTESVFEQYF. CDR3 DNA: TGTGCCAGCAGTCACACGGAGTCCGTCTTCGAGCAGTACTTC.

This clonotype was found a few times. The genes are TRBV19 and TRBJ1-5; no firm D call. The CDR3 contains 15 residues. Germline-derived CDR1 and CDR2 are LNHDA and SQIVND (reference sequence). The V end was cut by 5 bases, the J end by 2 bases, with 13 bases between. In DNA, the CDR3 is TGTGCCAGTAGTTCCTGGACTATGGGCAATCAGCCCCAGCATTTT. Protein product: CASSSWTMGNQPQHF.

This clonotype was counted between two and nine times. The rearrangement joins TRBV28 to TRBJ2-7, with a tentative D call TRBD1 (6 bases). The CDR3 extends over 17 amino acids. Germline lookup yields CDR1 MDHEN and CDR2 SYDVKM. The ends were cut back, 3 bases at V and 6 bases at J, with 24 bases in the middle. CDR3 region: CASSFETGFRGTSEQYF. CDR3 coding DNA: TGTGCCAGCAGTTTTGAGACAGGATTCAGGGGAACGTCCGAGCAGTACTTC.

The table lists this clonotype with many counts. This sequence joins TRBV13 and TRBJ2-3; D is ambiguous. This CDR3 contains 19 residues. V was clipped by 5 bases and J by 5 bases, with 29 bases between them. Germline CDR1 PRHDT, CDR2 FYEKMQ (reference sequence). CDR3 sequence reads: CASSHAPKLPGPLKDTQYF. In DNA, the CDR3 is TGTGCCAGCAGCCACGCCCCGAAGCTACCCGGGCCCCTCAAAGATACGCAGTATTTT.

This clonotype was found a few times. This chain uses TRBV3-1 with TRBJ1-3; D remains unclear. Between the trimmed V and J ends, which lost 4 bases and 0 bases, there was a span of 10 bases. The germline V gene has CDR1 LGHDT and CDR2 YNNKEL (reference sequence). The CDR3 is made up of 15 amino acids. CDR3 nucleotide sequence: TGTGCCAGCAGCCTCAAGACAAACTCTGGAAACACCATATATTTT. Its translation is CASSLKTNSGNTIYF.

The chain couples TRBV13 to TRBJ2-4; possible D gene TRBD2, 6 bases. This CDR3 spans 17 amino acids. Germline CDR1 is PRHDT and CDR2 is FYEKMQ (reference sequence). Trimming shortened V by 4 bases and J by 0 bases, and 16 bases separated the two germline ends. The CDR3 nucleotides are TGTGCCAGCAGCTCAGAGGCGGAGGGAATAGCCAAAAACATTCAGTACTTC. Protein: CASSSEAEGIAKNIQYF.

The V and J genes are TRBV9 and TRBJ2-3; D is undetermined. Germline V gives CDR1 SGDLS, CDR2 YYNGEE. V lost 1 base to trimming and J lost 1 base, with 7 bases between them. CDR3 length: 14 residues. Here the CDR3 reads CASSVQSGTDTQYF. CDR3 DNA sequence: TGTGCCAGCAGCGTACAAAGCGGCACAGATACGCAGTATTTT.

Many counts were recorded for this clonotype. The CDR3 sequence: CASSWDGGDYEQYF. CDR3 coding DNA: TGCGCCAGCAGCTGGGACGGGGGTGACTACGAGCAGTACTTC. The chain has TRBV5-1 and TRBJ2-7; D possibly corresponds to TRBD2 (6 bases). Germline CDR1 reads SGHRS; CDR2 reads YFSETQ. The CDR3 length is 14 residues. V dropped 3 bases and J dropped 3 bases, with 13 bases sitting between them. The whole variable domain, remainder taken from reference TRBV5-1 and TRBJ2-7, is KAGVTQTPRYLIKTRGQQVTLSCSPISGHRSVSWYQQTPGQGLQFLFEYFSETQRNKGNFPGRFSGRQFSNSRSEMNVSTLELGDSALYLCASSWDGGDYEQYFGPGTRLTVT.

This clonotype was observed many times. The chain has TRBV12-3 or TRBV12-4 and TRBJ2-1, with D perhaps matching TRBD1 (5 bases). The V and J ends lost 2 bases and 7 bases respectively, with 15 bases between them. This CDR3 is 15 amino acids long. The CDR3 spells CASSLKPYKGNEQFF. The DNA of the CDR3 is TGTGCCAGCAGTTTAAAGCCCTACAAGGGGAATGAGCAGTTCTTC.

This clonotype was recorded at least ten times. The V call is TRBV18, the J call TRBJ1-1; no reliable D call. V gave up 2 bases and J gave up 4 bases, with 11 bases separating them. The CDR3 is 14 residues long. CDR1 and CDR2 from the germline V gene are KGHSH and LQKENI. The CDR3 protein is CASSPSRGSTEAFF. CDR3 nucleotide sequence: TGTGCCAGCTCACCATCGCGTGGGAGCACTGAAGCTTTCTTT.

J is TRBJ1-3 and V is TRBV29-1; D is unclear. Trimming pared 6 bases from V and 0 bases from J, leaving 12 bases between. This CDR3 spans 14 amino acids. CDR1 and CDR2 (germline): SQVTM, ANQGSEA. The chain's CDR3 is CSVESTISGNTIYF. In DNA, the CDR3 is TGCAGCGTAGAGAGCACGATCTCTGGAAACACCATATATTTT. The full variable domain, with the rest looked up from reference TRBV29-1 and TRBJ1-3, is SAVISQKPSRDICQRGTSLTIQCQVDSQVTMMFWYRQQPGQSLTLIATANQGSEATYESGFVIDKFPISRPNLTFSTLTVSNMSPEDSSIYLCSVESTISGNTIYFGEGSWLTVV.

This clonotype was counted ten times or more. This chain joins TRBV28 and TRBJ2-5; D unclear. Deletions cut 5 bases from V and 5 bases from J, with 15 bases between. Germline loops: CDR1 MDHEN, CDR2 SYDVKM. This CDR3 is 14 amino acids long. The CDR3 DNA follows: TGTGCCAGCAGTCAATATTCTAGTTCCGAGACCCAGTACTTC. Its protein product is CASSQYSSSETQYF. Complete variable domain (other parts from reference TRBV28 and TRBJ2-5): DVKVTQSSRYLVKRTGEKVFLECVQDMDHENMFWYRQDPGLGLRLIYFSYDVKMKEKGDIPEGYSVSREKKERFSLILESASTNQTSMYLCASSQYSSSETQYFGPGTRLLVL.